This T cell receptor (beta chain) comes out of a study of technical replicates of blood from several donors. The data were produced by immunoSEQ multiplex PCR, yet TCRdb's version contains in-frame clones alone and is incomplete. The sample contains 75,000 to 100,000 clones, about 93% of which appear only once. Trimming removed 2 bases from V and 8 bases from J, with 21 bases in between. The length of the CDR3 is 16 residues. Germline V CDR1 and CDR2: LNHDA, SQIVND (reference sequence). The V call is TRBV19, the J call TRBJ1-2, with D perhaps TRBD1 (5 bases). This clonotype originated in a human donor in good health. Sequenced: T cells isolated from PBMCs. CDR3 coding DNA: TGTGCCAGTAGTATAAACCGGGACTCACTAACCTCAGGCTACACCTTC. Amino acid sequence: CASSINRDSLTSGYTF. Complete variable domain (other parts from reference TRBV19 and TRBJ1-2): DGGITQSPKYLFRKEGQNVTLSCEQNLNHDAMYWYRQDPGQGLRLIYYSQIVNDFQKGDIAEGYSVSREKKESFPLTVTSAQKNPTAFYLCASSINRDSLTSGYTFGSGTRLTVV.